A single sample is the source of the 10 T cell receptor beta chains below, sequenced in a study of blood T cells in healthy people across ages. A sample-barcoded 5' primer and a J-beta primer mix were used in a second PCR of roughly 7 to 12 cycles. TCRdb analysed the 5' RACE reads with MiXCR anew, one entry per CDR3 protein. This table has around 900,000 distinct CDR3 sequences, around 26% appearing once. The sample comprised blood. Receptors were obtained from a woman older than 75 in good health.

This clonotype was seen many times. The rearrangement joins TRBV7-2 to TRBJ1-5; D perhaps matches TRBD1 (6 bases). Per germline, CDR1 SGHTA and CDR2 FQGNSA. The V and J ends lost 1 base and 7 bases respectively, with 14 bases between them. The CDR3 totals 15 residues. The chain's CDR3 is CASSLVSGGRQPQHF. The CDR3 region has the DNA TGTGCCAGCAGCTTAGTTTCCGGGGGCCGGCAGCCCCAGCATTTT.

This chain connects TRBV7-2 to TRBJ2-1; the D is unclear. This CDR3 region has 16 residues. In germline, CDR1 is SGHTA, CDR2 FQGNSA. V lost 1 base, J lost 2 bases, and 12 bases lay in between. CDR3 sequence (DNA): TGTGCCAGCAGCTTAGTCGGCGGTGCAACCTACAATGAGCAGTTCTTC. Translation gives CASSLVGGATYNEQFF.

This clonotype appeared a few times. The J gene is TRBJ2-3, the V gene TRBV24-1; D is tentatively TRBD1 or TRBD2 (7 bases each). Germline V gene sequence: CDR1 KGHDR, CDR2 SFDVKD. This CDR3 is built from 19 residues. Trimming pared 5 bases from V and 0 bases from J, leaving 23 bases between. CDR3 residues: CATSGSDRFGGSSTDTQYF. The CDR3 bases are TGTGCCACCAGTGGTTCGGACAGGTTCGGGGGGTCTAGCACAGATACGCAGTATTTT.

This clonotype has at least ten counts. CDR3 region: CASSPGSNTQYF. In DNA form, the CDR3 reads TGTGCCAGCAGCCCGGGATCAAATACGCAGTATTTT. The chain links TRBV7-2 to TRBJ2-3, with D possibly being TRBD2 (5 bases). Trimming removed 5 bases at V and 7 bases at J, with 10 bases between. Germline V gene data show CDR1 as SGHTA and CDR2 as FQGNSA. The CDR3 consists of 12 residues.

In this sample, this clonotype turned up many times. The rearrangement links TRBV7-2 to TRBJ2-5; D remains unclear. The CDR3 runs 13 residues. Trimming cost V 4 bases and J 5 bases, with 11 bases left between them. CDR1 is SGHTA, CDR2 FQGNSA, per germline. The CDR3 loop reads CASSSANWETQYF. The CDR3, as DNA: TGTGCCAGCAGCTCAGCCAATTGGGAGACCCAGTACTTC.

The genes are TRBV10-3 and TRBJ2-1, with D possibly being TRBD2 (5 bases). The V gene's germline CDR1 is ENHRY and CDR2 SYGVKD. This CDR3 is built from 15 residues. Trimming took off 7 bases at V and 1 base at J, with 14 bases between the two ends. The CDR3 nucleotides are TGTGCCATCATTCGTGGTAGCGCTTCCTACAATGAGCAGTTCTTC. Protein product: CAIIRGSASYNEQFF.

The rearrangement uses TRBV7-2 and TRBJ2-3; D gene ambiguous. Trimming removed 4 bases from V and 0 bases from J, with 11 bases in between. The CDR3 covers 15 residues. CDR1 is SGHTA and CDR2 is FQGNSA in the germline V gene. This CDR3 reads CASSYLHYSTDTQYF. CDR3 in DNA: TGTGCCAGCAGCTACCTTCATTATAGCACAGATACGCAGTATTTT. The complete variable domain, with remaining parts taken from reference TRBV7-2 and TRBJ2-3, reads GAGVSQSPSNKVTEKGKDVELRCDPISGHTALYWYRQSLGQGLEFLIYFQGNSAPDKSGLPSDRFSAERTGGSVSTLTIQRTQQEDSAVYLCASSYLHYSTDTQYFGPGTRLTVL.

This clonotype was picked up many times. This chain connects TRBV7-2 to TRBJ2-3, with TRBD2 matching 12 bases. The CDR3 contains 16 residues. CDR1 is SGHTA, CDR2 FQGNSA, per germline. V dropped 3 bases and J dropped 3; count of bases not matched to a gene: 4. The CDR3 spells CASSFSSGGATDTQYF. CDR3 nucleotide sequence: TGTGCCAGCAGCTTTTCTAGCGGGGGGGCTACAGATACGCAGTATTTT.

This chain uses TRBV12-3 or TRBV12-4 with TRBJ2-2, with a tentative D call TRBD1 (6 bases). V was pared by 7 bases and J by 7 bases, with 19 bases between. CDR3 length equals 15 residues. The CDR3 DNA sequence: TGTGCCAGCACCCCCTCAAGGACAGAGGGCGGGGAGCTGTTTTTT. This translates into CASTPSRTEGGELFF.

This clonotype was seen a handful of times. V usage is TRBV24-1 and J usage is TRBJ1-4; 9 nucleotides match TRBD1. The CDR3 has 13 residues. Losses at the gene ends were 9 bases for V and 8 bases for J; bases not matched to a gene: 6. The germline CDR1 and CDR2 sequences are KGHDR and SFDVKD. CDR3 in amino acids: CATSRTGAEKLFF. The CDR3, as DNA: TGTGCCACCTCTCGGACAGGGGCGGAAAAACTGTTTTTT.